A selection of T cell receptor beta chains follows, all from one sample in a study of OX40 agonist ivuxolimab in advanced cancers. The table came from immunoSEQ multiplex PCR; TCRdb's copy has only in-frame clones and leaves some out. The repertoire holds about 70,000 clones, with 80% to 95% as singletons. The sample was CD4+ or CD8+ T cells sorted from blood, taken in a trial of the OX40 agonist ivuxolimab. The receptors were gathered from an adult with an advanced solid tumor such as melanoma, head and neck, liver or kidney cancer. Both conserved end residues are part of each CDR3. A D gene is named only where the DNA matches it firmly. Part of the rows lack a size; the others show once, few, many or a class for expanded clones.

clone size	V gene	J gene	D gene	CDR3 protein	CDR3 DNA
.	TRBV5-1	TRBJ2-5	TRBD2	CASSLASGGILETQYF	TGCGCCAGCAGCTTGGCTAGCGGGGGGATACTAGAGACCCAGTACTTC
.	TRBV10-1	TRBJ2-7	.	CASRGPNSYEQYF	TGCGCCAGCAGGGGACCGAACTCCTACGAGCAGTACTTC
.	TRBV5-5	TRBJ2-1	TRBD1	CASSRVTGSHEQFF	TGTGCCAGCAGCAGAGTGACAGGGAGTCATGAGCAGTTCTTC
.	TRBV5-4	TRBJ2-5	.	CASSPTLAPGETQYF	TGTGCCAGCAGCCCCACTCTAGCACCTGGAGAGACCCAGTACTTC
.	TRBV19	TRBJ2-7	TRBD1	CASRQGTDSSYEQYF	TGTGCCAGTAGACAAGGGACAGACAGCTCCTACGAGCAGTACTTC
.	TRBV30	TRBJ1-1	.	CAWTLGVGVDTEAFF	TGTGCCTGGACCCTTGGTGTGGGGGTAGACACTGAAGCTTTCTTT
once	TRBV2	TRBJ2-7	TRBD1	CASRTFSGGKYEQYF	TGTGCCAGCAGGACCTTCTCAGGGGGCAAGTACGAGCAGTACTTC
once	TRBV4-2	TRBJ1-3	.	CASRPPSGNTIYF	TGTGCCAGCAGGCCTCCCAGTGGGAACACCATATATTTT
once	TRBV5-8	TRBJ2-7	TRBD2	CASSFPILAGDSYEQYF	TGTGCCAGCAGCTTCCCGATTCTAGCGGGGGACTCCTACGAGCAGTACTTC
.	TRBV5-6	TRBJ2-7	TRBD1	CASIPGQGKYEQYF	TGTGCCAGCATCCCGGGACAGGGTAAATACGAGCAGTACTTC
.	TRBV7-9	TRBJ2-3	TRBD2	CASSREETQYF	TGTGCCAGCAGCCGGGAGGAGACGCAGTATTTT
.	TRBV5-3	TRBJ2-4	.	CARSPVELAKNIQYF	TGTGCCAGAAGCCCAGTGGAACTAGCCAAAAACATTCAGTACTTC
once	TRBV27	TRBJ2-7	TRBD1	CASSWAGGEQYF	TGTGCCAGCAGTTGGGCAGGGGGAGAGCAGTACTTC
.	TRBV5-1	TRBJ2-7	TRBD1	CASSWTGITYEQYF	TGCGCCAGCAGCTGGACAGGGATAACCTACGAGCAGTACTTC
.	TRBV29-1	TRBJ1-1	.	CSPVEVPTEAFF	TGCAGCCCCGTAGAAGTGCCCACTGAAGCTTTCTTT
.	TRBV5-4	TRBJ2-7	TRBD1	CASQGQGLGEQYF	TGTGCCAGCCAGGGACAGGGACTGGGCGAGCAGTACTTC
.	TRBV7-6	TRBJ1-5	.	CASSFYGQPQHF	TGTGCCAGCAGCTTCTACGGACAGCCCCAGCATTTT
.	TRBV7-9	TRBJ2-7	.	CASSFPPKHGEQYF	TGTGCCAGCAGCTTTCCCCCTAAGCATGGGGAGCAGTACTTC
.	TRBV6-6	TRBJ1-2	.	CASSQDLIGYTF	TGTGCCAGCAGTCAGGACCTTATTGGCTACACCTTC
.	TRBV7-9	TRBJ2-5	.	CASSSDDTGIPPRETQYF	TGTGCCAGCAGCTCCGATGATACAGGGATCCCCCCAAGAGAGACCCAGTACTTC
.	TRBV10-3	TRBJ1-2	.	CAISEAQSNYGYTF	TGTGCCATCAGTGAAGCTCAAAGTAACTATGGCTACACCTTC
.	TRBV21-1	TRBJ1-1	.	CASSKPEPVQGGNTEAFF	TGTGCCAGCAGCAAACCCGAGCCCGTGCAGGGGGGGAACACTGAAGCTTTCTTT